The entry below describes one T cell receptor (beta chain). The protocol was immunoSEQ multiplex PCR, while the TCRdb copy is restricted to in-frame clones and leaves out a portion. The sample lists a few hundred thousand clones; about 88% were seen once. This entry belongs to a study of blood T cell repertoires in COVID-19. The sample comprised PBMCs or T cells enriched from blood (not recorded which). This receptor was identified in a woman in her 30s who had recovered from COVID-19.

This CDR3 reads CASSEFEGASGYEQYF. The CDR3, as DNA: TGTGCCAGCAGTGAATTCGAGGGGGCAAGTGGCTACGAGCAGTACTTC. The chain uses TRBV6-1 and TRBJ2-7; TRBD1 agrees at 7 bases. This CDR3 spans 16 amino acids. V dropped 2 bases and J dropped 3; count of bases not matched to a gene: 10. Germline assignment: CDR1 MNHNS and CDR2 SASEGT.